A selection of T cell receptor delta chains follows, all from one sample in a study of gamma-delta T cells after stem cell transplantation. TCRdb processed the RT-PCR reads again with the CATT caller. The sample records roughly 1,400 delta-chain clones, about 7.3% being singletons. Sample: gamma-delta T cells. The receptors shown here come from a human donor. It is not recorded whose cells these are; they may come from a transplant donor. CDR3s include the opening cysteine and the closing phenylalanine or tryptophan. A D gene is named only where the DNA matches it firmly. Clone size is not always given. Where it is, it says once, few, many or a class for expanded clones.

cdr3_aa: CACDKVLGGSSWDTRQMFF; cdr3_nt: TGTGCCTGTGACAAAGTACTGGGGGGGAGCTCCTGGGACACCCGACAGATGTTTTTC; v_call: TRDV2; d_call: TRDD3; clone_size: few; j_call: TRDJ3
cdr3_aa: CACDTVTARSTDKLIF; cdr3_nt: TGTGCCTGTGACACCGTTACCGCCAGATCCACCGATAAACTCATCTTT; v_call: TRDV2; d_call: NA; clone_size: large; j_call: TRDJ1
cdr3_aa: CACDTAGGYWDTRQMFF; cdr3_nt: TGTGCCTGTGACACCGCTGGGGGATACTGGGACACCCGACAGATGTTTTTC; v_call: TRDV2; d_call: TRDD3; clone_size: few; j_call: TRDJ3
cdr3_aa: CACDYLGDVMHTDKLIF; cdr3_nt: TGTGCCTGTGACTACCTGGGGGATGTGATGCACACCGATAAACTCATCTTT; v_call: TRDV2; d_call: TRDD3; clone_size: medium-sized; j_call: TRDJ1
cdr3_aa: CACDTVGSSYEDNKLIF; cdr3_nt: TGTGCCTGTGACACCGTGGGGTCTTCCTACGAAGATAATAAACTCATCTTT; v_call: TRDV2; d_call: TRDD2; clone_size: large; j_call: TRDJ1
cdr3_aa: CACDPLGDFIGLAQLFF; cdr3_nt: TGTGCCTGTGACCCCCTTGGGGATTTCATAGGGTTAGCACAACTCTTCTTT; v_call: TRDV2; d_call: NA; clone_size: medium-sized; j_call: TRDJ2
cdr3_aa: CACDTVKLGDTHSTDKLIF; cdr3_nt: TGTGCCTGTGACACCGTAAAGTTGGGGGATACGCATAGTACCGATAAACTCATCTTT; v_call: TRDV2; d_call: TRDD3; clone_size: NA; j_call: TRDJ1
cdr3_aa: CACDAILRQIGGSEFTDKLIF; cdr3_nt: TGTGCCTGTGACGCGATCCTCAGACAAATTGGGGGATCCGAATTCACCGATAAACTCATCTTT; v_call: TRDV2; d_call: TRDD3; clone_size: medium-sized; j_call: TRDJ1
cdr3_aa: CACDPLGLGDTRYTDKLIF; cdr3_nt: TGTGCCTGTGACCCCCTTGGGCTGGGGGATACGCGGTACACCGATAAACTCATCTTT; v_call: TRDV2; d_call: TRDD3; clone_size: few; j_call: TRDJ1
cdr3_aa: CACDSLLGEPDKLIF; cdr3_nt: TGTGCCTGTGACTCCTTACTGGGGGAACCCGATAAACTCATCTTT; v_call: TRDV2; d_call: TRDD3; clone_size: medium-sized; j_call: TRDJ1
cdr3_aa: CACDPVDLYTDKLIF; cdr3_nt: TGTGCCTGTGACCCCGTCGACCTCTACACCGATAAACTCATCTTT; v_call: TRDV2; d_call: NA; clone_size: NA; j_call: TRDJ1
cdr3_aa: CACDSYPGGTDKLIF; cdr3_nt: TGTGCCTGCGACTCCTACCCTGGTGGAACCGATAAACTCATCTTT; v_call: TRDV2; d_call: NA; clone_size: few; j_call: TRDJ1
cdr3_aa: CACDTLGDTPNDKFIF; cdr3_nt: TGTGCCTGTGACACCCTGGGGGATACGCCCAACGATAAATTCATCTTT; v_call: TRDV2; d_call: TRDD3; clone_size: NA; j_call: TRDJ1
cdr3_aa: CACDALGDKGYTDKLIF; cdr3_nt: TGTGCCTGTGACGCACTGGGGGATAAGGGGTACACCGATAAACTCATCTTT; v_call: TRDV2; d_call: TRDD3; clone_size: large; j_call: TRDJ1
cdr3_aa: CACDTAAPTGGLHKLIF; cdr3_nt: TGTGCCTGTGACACCGCCGCACCGACTGGGGGATTACATAAACTCATCTTT; v_call: TRDV2; d_call: TRDD3; clone_size: medium-sized; j_call: TRDJ1
cdr3_aa: CACDTLTGGYAEPYTDKLIF; cdr3_nt: TGTGCCTGTGACACGCTTACTGGGGGATACGCTGAACCGTACACCGATAAACTCATCTTT; v_call: TRDV2; d_call: TRDD3; clone_size: NA; j_call: TRDJ1
cdr3_aa: CACDTLERGFDDKLIF; cdr3_nt: TGTGCCTGTGACACCCTTGAGCGGGGATTCGACGATAAACTCATCTTT; v_call: TRDV2; d_call: NA; clone_size: medium-sized; j_call: TRDJ1
cdr3_aa: CACDTAWGIRTDKLIF; cdr3_nt: TGTGCCTGTGACACCGCCTGGGGGATACGCACCGATAAACTCATCTTT; v_call: TRDV2; d_call: TRDD3; clone_size: medium-sized; j_call: TRDJ1
cdr3_aa: CACDKLGDRDTDKLIF; cdr3_nt: TGTGCCTGTGACAAACTGGGGGATAGGGACACCGATAAACTCATCTTT; v_call: TRDV2; d_call: TRDD3; clone_size: few; j_call: TRDJ1
cdr3_aa: CACDTVGAPYTDKLIF; cdr3_nt: TGTGCCTGTGACACCGTGGGGGCCCCGTACACCGATAAACTCATCTTT; v_call: TRDV2; d_call: NA; clone_size: medium-sized; j_call: TRDJ1
cdr3_aa: CACDTVGLGDTYTDKLIF; cdr3_nt: TGTGCCTGTGACACTGTAGGACTGGGGGATACGTACACCGATAAACTCATCTTT; v_call: TRDV2; d_call: TRDD3; clone_size: large; j_call: TRDJ1
cdr3_aa: CACDGLGDTPSHTDKLIF; cdr3_nt: TGTGCCTGTGACGGCCTGGGGGATACGCCCTCCCACACCGATAAACTCATCTTT; v_call: TRDV2; d_call: TRDD3; clone_size: once; j_call: TRDJ1
cdr3_aa: CACDSYPGGTDKLIF; cdr3_nt: TGTGCCTGTGACTCCTACCCTGGGGGAACCGATAAACTCATCTTT; v_call: TRDV2; d_call: TRDD3; clone_size: large; j_call: TRDJ1
cdr3_aa: CACDGIRDTDKLIF; cdr3_nt: TGTGCCTGTGACGGGATTAGGGACACCGATAAACTCATCTTT; v_call: TRDV2; d_call: NA; clone_size: medium-sized; j_call: TRDJ1
cdr3_aa: CACDPLGVPYTDKLIF; cdr3_nt: TGCGCCTGTGACCCCCTGGGGGTCCCTTACACCGATAAACTCATCTTT; v_call: TRDV2; d_call: TRDD3; clone_size: few; j_call: TRDJ1
cdr3_aa: CACDGILGDTDTDKLIF; cdr3_nt: TGTGCCTGTGACGGGATACTGGGGGATACAGACACCGATAAACTCATCTTT; v_call: TRDV2; d_call: TRDD3; clone_size: medium-sized; j_call: TRDJ1
cdr3_aa: CACDTLFTGGHTDKLIF; cdr3_nt: TGTGCCTGTGACACCCTATTTACTGGGGGACACACCGATAAACTCATCTTT; v_call: TRDV2; d_call: TRDD3; clone_size: few; j_call: TRDJ1
cdr3_aa: CACDHTGGPSSWDTRQMFF; cdr3_nt: TGTGCCTGTGACCATACTGGGGGACCGAGCTCCTGGGACACCCGACAGATGTTTTTC; v_call: TRDV2; d_call: TRDD3; clone_size: medium-sized; j_call: TRDJ3
cdr3_aa: CACDSLLGASFTDKLIF; cdr3_nt: TGTGCCTGTGACTCTCTACTGGGGGCCTCGTTTACCGATAAACTCATCTTT; v_call: TRDV2; d_call: TRDD3; clone_size: medium-sized; j_call: TRDJ1
cdr3_aa: CACDTVAVGDTRGTDKLIF; cdr3_nt: TGTGCCTGTGACACAGTTGCCGTGGGGGATACGCGAGGCACCGATAAACTCATCTTT; v_call: TRDV2; d_call: TRDD3; clone_size: NA; j_call: TRDJ1
cdr3_aa: CACDPLSHRVGDTSSYDTDKLIF; cdr3_nt: TGTGCCTGTGACCCGCTCTCCCACCGGGTGGGGGATACGAGTTCTTATGACACCGATAAACTCATCTTT; v_call: TRDV2; d_call: TRDD3; clone_size: large; j_call: TRDJ1
cdr3_aa: CACDPLSYLNDLLRGSQATDKLIF; cdr3_nt: TGTGCCTGTGACCCCCTTTCCTACCTAAACGATTTACTGAGGGGCTCCCAGGCGACCGATAAACTCATCTTT; v_call: TRDV2; d_call: TRDD2; clone_size: medium-sized; j_call: TRDJ1
cdr3_aa: CACDPILGYSRTDKLIF; cdr3_nt: TGTGCCTGTGACCCGATTCTGGGATACAGCCGAACCGATAAACTCATCTTT; v_call: TRDV2; d_call: TRDD3; clone_size: medium-sized; j_call: TRDJ1
cdr3_aa: CACEGLQAVLGDTADKLIF; cdr3_nt: TGTGCCTGTGAGGGCCTACAGGCCGTACTGGGGGATACGGCCGATAAACTCATCTTT; v_call: TRDV2; d_call: TRDD3; clone_size: medium-sized; j_call: TRDJ1
cdr3_aa: CACDVLGDALYTDKLIF; cdr3_nt: TGTGCCTGTGACGTACTGGGGGATGCTTTGTACACCGATAAACTCATCTTT; v_call: TRDV2; d_call: TRDD3; clone_size: large; j_call: TRDJ1
cdr3_aa: CACDTVGTGGSPYTDKLIF; cdr3_nt: TGTGCCTGTGACACTGTGGGTACTGGGGGATCACCTTACACCGATAAACTCATCTTT; v_call: TRDV2; d_call: TRDD3; clone_size: medium-sized; j_call: TRDJ1
cdr3_aa: CACDAVGAVDKLIF; cdr3_nt: TGTGCCTGTGACGCCGTTGGGGCCGTCGATAAACTCATCTTT; v_call: TRDV2; d_call: NA; clone_size: large; j_call: TRDJ1